This entry lists 30 T cell receptor beta chains sequenced from one sample in a study of CD8+CD57+ T cells in acquired aplastic anemia. Genomic DNA, the template, was used for profiling of the TCR beta VDJ and CDR3. One entry per CDR3 protein, called by TCRdb with MiXCR from the reads. The sample contains roughly 250,000 distinct CDR3 sequences, approximately 80% of which appear only once. Patients picked for sequencing had shown CD8+CD57+ cell expansion detected by flow cytometry. What was sequenced was sorted CD4+, CD8+, or CD8+CD57+ T cells (not recorded which) from PBMCs. These receptors were obtained from a human donor with aplastic anemia.

This rearrangement joins TRBV7-9 to TRBJ2-7; TRBD2 might be the D (6 bases). The CDR3 sequence is 14 residues long. Germline-derived CDR1 and CDR2 are SEHNR and FQNEAQ (reference sequence). CDR3 bases: TGTGCCAGCAGCATAGAAGACAGCGGGCAGCCCCAGCATGTC. As protein: CASSIEDSGQPQHV.

With regard to this clonotype: A single base separates this from a much larger clone, so it may be a read error. The CDR3 DNA reads TGTGCCAGCAGCTTAGCTAGCGGGAGCGCAGATACGCAGTTT. Translated, it gives CASSLASGSADTQF. V usage is TRBV7-8 and J usage is TRBJ2-3; 9 nucleotides match TRBD2. From germline, CDR1 is SGHVS and CDR2 FQNEAQ. The CDR3 sequence is 14 residues long.

Details on this clonotype: One end of the junction varies from germline; a read error may be responsible. The chain carries TRBV24-1 and TRBJ2-1; 8 bases agree with TRBD2. The CDR3 spans 15 residues. Germline V gives CDR1 KGHDR, CDR2 SFDVKD. The CDR3 spells CATSDLAGDSEELFF. The CDR3 region has the DNA TGTGCCACCAGTGATTTAGCGGGAGACTCCGAGGAGCTGTTCTTT.

The chain recombines TRBV11-3 with TRBJ2-5; D ambiguous. The CDR3 consists of 14 residues. Germline CDR1 is SGHNT and CDR2 is YENEEA. V was clipped by 0 bases and J by 6 bases, with 11 bases between them. The CDR3 spells CASSLDLKGKTQYF. The CDR3, as DNA: TGTGCCAGCAGCTTAGATCTGAAAGGGAAGACCCAGTACTTC.

This clonotype was counted only a few times. The CDR3 region has the DNA TGCGCCAGCAGCCAAGATCGGTACGAGCAGTACTTC. This codes for CASSQDRYEQYF. V usage is TRBV4-1 and J usage is TRBJ2-7; D remains ambiguous. The V gene lost 0 bases and the J gene lost 4 bases, with 4 bases spanning the gap. CDR1 is MGHRA and CDR2 is YSYEKL in the germline V gene. CDR3 length: 12 amino acids.

This sequence joins TRBV2 and TRBJ1-6; tentatively, D is TRBD1 (6 bases). Trimming removed 7 bases from V and 7 bases from J, with 17 bases in between. The length of the CDR3 is 15 residues. CDR1 and CDR2 from the germline V gene are SNHLY and FYNNEI. CDR3 amino acids: CASIRGGMSNSPLHF. The CDR3 DNA is TGTGCCAGCATACGGGGGGGCATGTCCAATTCACCCCTCCACTTT.

This clonotype turned up a few times. The junction departs from germline at one end; a sequencing error may be responsible. The rearrangement links TRBV11-3 to TRBJ1-2; 7 bases line up with TRBD1. The germline gives CDR1 SGHNT, CDR2 YENEEA. The CDR3 length is 15 residues. CDR3 protein: CASSPGDSPSNGYTF. Written as DNA, the CDR3 is TGCGCCAGCAGCCCTGGGGACAGCCCTTCCAATGGCTACACCTTC.

V is TRBV10-3 and J is TRBJ1-5; D is unclear. V was cut by 8 bases and J by 5 bases, with 10 bases left in between. Per the germline V gene, CDR1 is ENHRY and CDR2 is SYGVKD. The length of the CDR3 is 12 residues. In DNA, the CDR3 is TGTGCCATCGGTTTCCCGGATCAGCCCCAGCATTTT. As protein: CAIGFPDQPQHF.

CDR3 amino acids: CASSLGTGGTALSYEQYV. As DNA, the CDR3 is TGTGCCAGCAGCTTAGGGACAGGCGGGACAGCCCTTTCCTACGAGCAGTACGTC. The rearrangement uses TRBV5-4 and TRBJ2-7; 8 bases are shared with TRBD1. This CDR3 is 18 amino acids long. The V segment lost 2 bases and the J segment 1 base; nucleotides outside the gene matches: 14. Germline V gene sequence: CDR1 SGHNT, CDR2 YYREEE (reference sequence).

This clonotype was seen a single time. V gene TRBV20-1 combines with J gene TRBJ2-5, with D perhaps TRBD2 (7 bases). Germline CDR1 and CDR2: DFQATT and SNEGSKA (reference sequence). The CDR3 totals 13 residues. The V gene lost 6 bases and the J gene lost 5 bases, with 16 bases spanning the gap. CDR3 nucleotides: TGCAGTGCCAGTAGTTGGGGGGGCGAGACCCAGTACTTC. Its protein is CSASSWGGETQYF.

The chain employs TRBV7-2 and TRBJ2-7; D not certain. Germline assignment: CDR1 SGHTA and CDR2 FQGNSA. The length of the CDR3 is 18 residues. Trimming took 5 bases from V and 3 from J, leaving 26 bases between them. The CDR3 DNA sequence: TGTGCCAGCAGCCATAGAGGCGCGGAGCCACAGTACGTCTACGAGCAGTACGTC. Its translation: CASSHRGAEPQYVYEQYV.

This clonotype has a single count. This sequence joins TRBV9 and TRBJ2-7; D unresolved. The CDR3 has 14 residues. V lost 3 bases to trimming and J lost 13 bases, with 23 bases between them. Germline assignment: CDR1 SGDLS and CDR2 YYNGEE. CDR3 sequence: CASSACVGGKGSYF. For the CDR3, the DNA is TGTGCCAGCAGCGCCTGTGTGGGTGGGAAAGGTTCATACTTC.

This clonotype was seen only once. The junction does not match germline at one end; this may be a read error. The chain uses TRBV7-9 and TRBJ2-5; D might be TRBD1 (5 bases). Germline assignment: CDR1 SEHNR and CDR2 FQNEAQ (reference sequence). This CDR3 is built from 14 residues. The CDR3 sequence is CATSTGSTQEFQYF. Written as DNA, the CDR3 is TGTGCCACCAGCACAGGCAGCACGCAGGAGTTTCAGTACTTC.

The chain joins TRBV24-1 to TRBJ2-5; no reliable D call. From germline, CDR1 is KGHDR and CDR2 SFDVKD. V was pared by 9 bases and J by 7 bases, with 5 bases between. The CDR3 extends over 9 amino acids. CDR3 region: CATGRTQYF. The CDR3 DNA reads TGTGCCACCGGCAGGACCCAGTACTTC.

The chain is built from TRBV7-8 and TRBJ1-2; tentative D call: TRBD1 (5 bases). The germline V gene has CDR1 SGHVS and CDR2 FQNEAQ. This CDR3 region has 15 residues. The V end was cut by 0 bases, the J end by 5 bases, with 13 bases between. The CDR3 sequence is CASSLAQGPNYGYTF. In DNA form, the CDR3 reads TGTGCCAGCAGCTTAGCGCAGGGCCCAAATTATGGCTACACCTTC.

Only one count was recorded for this clonotype. One end of the junction varies from germline; a read error may be responsible. The chain combines TRBV7-8 with TRBJ2-3, with D uncertain. This CDR3 region has 13 residues. CDR1 SGHVS and CDR2 FQNEAQ come from the germline V gene. As DNA, the CDR3 is TGTGCCAGCAGCTTAGCCCGCGGTCCCGAGACGCAGTTT. It yields the protein CASSLARGPETQF.

The V gene is TRBV10-3, the J gene TRBJ2-1; the match to TRBD1 covers 8 bases. This CDR3 has 12 amino acids. The germline V gene has CDR1 ENHRY and CDR2 SYGVKD. The J segment lost 12 bases and the V segment lost 6 bases, leaving 7 bases of the junction unmatched. This CDR3 is CAIRDRGHGQFF. The CDR3 DNA is TGTGCCATCAGAGACAGGGGCCATGGGCAGTTCTTC.

The CDR3 region has the DNA TGTGCCAGCAGCCTAGGGGGAGGTTTCGATACGCAGTATTATTTT. Its translation: CASSLGGGFDTQYYF. The chain uses TRBV7-2 and TRBJ2-3; D is tentatively TRBD1 or TRBD2 (6 bases each). This CDR3 has 15 amino acids. Germline V gives CDR1 SGHTA, CDR2 FQGNSA. The ends were cut back, 5 bases at V and 15 bases at J, with 27 bases in the middle.

About this clonotype itself: Since no conserved phenylalanine or tryptophan closes the CDR3, a read error is the likely cause. The DNA is left out, because the CDR3 cannot be placed on it with certainty; the CDR3 is given as TCRdb lists it. CDR3 region: CASQDGGTDTQY. The rearrangement joins TRBV7-3 to TRBJ2-5; no DNA check was done on the table's D call, TRBD1. The CDR3 is made up of 12 amino acids, end residues included. Germline lookup yields CDR1 SGHTA and CDR2 FQGTGA.

This clonotype has a handful of counts. The V and J genes are TRBV7-2 and TRBJ1-1, with D uncertain. Trimming shortened V by 1 base and J by 9 bases, and 18 bases separated the two germline ends. Germline V CDR1 and CDR2: SGHTA, FQGNSA. The CDR3 contains 15 residues. The DNA of the CDR3 is TGTGCCAGCAGCTTAGATGTAACACCCGACACGCAAGCTTTCTTT. It is translated as CASSLDVTPDTQAFF.

The chain carries TRBV19 and TRBJ2-1; tentatively, D is TRBD1 (7 bases). V lost 6 bases and J 6 bases, leaving 21 bases between the germline ends. From germline, CDR1 is LNHDA and CDR2 SQIVND (reference sequence). The CDR3 covers 16 residues. The CDR3 is CASRSTTGTSSNEQFF. The CDR3 DNA sequence: TGTGCCAGTAGATCCACGACAGGGACTTCTTCCAATGAGCAGTTCTTC.

CDR3 protein: CASGDGSTHKHQYF. CDR3 sequence (DNA): TGTGCCAGCGGCGACGGCTCCACCCATAAGCACCAGTACTTC. The chain recombines TRBV2 with TRBJ2-5; D not resolved. The CDR3 loop spans 14 amino acids. Germline CDR1 and CDR2: SNHLY and FYNNEI. V gave up 8 bases and J gave up 10 bases, with 23 bases separating them.

Turning to this clonotype: No DNA is shown, since the ends of the CDR3 on it are uncertain; the CDR3 is the one TCRdb lists. The gene calls are TRBV9 and TRBJ1-2; TRBD1, the table's D call, was not compared with the DNA. Germline loops: CDR1 SGDLS, CDR2 YYNGEE. The CDR3 region is 15 residues in length, termini included. CDR3 sequence: CASRGTGNIQYFDTF.

The J gene is TRBJ1-6, the V gene TRBV5-6; D is uncertain. Per the germline V gene, CDR1 is SGHDT and CDR2 is YYEEEE. The length of the CDR3 is 16 residues. The germline V and J ends were trimmed by 0 bases and 0 bases, with 7 bases remaining between them. The CDR3 here is CASSLGEASYNSPLHF. The DNA for the CDR3 is TGTGCCAGCAGCTTGGGGGAGGCCTCCTATAATTCACCCCTCCACTTT.

Concerning this clonotype itself: A much larger clonotype is one base distant, so this may be a read error. The CDR3 ends on some other residue instead of the conserved phenylalanine or tryptophan, so this is likely a read error. The chain links TRBV6-2 or TRBV6-3 to TRBJ1-1; 9 nucleotides match TRBD1. This CDR3 comprises 18 residues. The trim removed 2 bases at V and 0 bases at J, leaving 10 bases unmatched. CDR1 and CDR2 (germline): MNHEY, SVGEGT. CDR3 region: CASSYPSRDRVVNTEAFL. The CDR3 DNA reads as TGTGCCAGCAGTTACCCGTCCCGGGACAGGGTGGTGAACACTGAAGCTTTCCTT.

The chain couples TRBV7-8 to TRBJ2-3; D unclear. The tail of the sequence fits TRBJ1-5 better, so the J call may be wrong. The CDR3 sequence is 13 residues long. The germline V gene has CDR1 SGHVS and CDR2 FQNEAQ. The chain's CDR3 is CASGVAGADTQHF. The CDR3 DNA sequence: TGTGCCAGCGGCGTAGCGGGCGCAGACACGCAGCATTTT.

As concerns this clonotype: One junction end does not reproduce the germline sequence, and a read error may be involved. The V gene is TRBV7-9, the J gene TRBJ2-7; D possibly corresponds to TRBD2 (6 bases). The CDR3 runs 13 residues. The V gene's germline CDR1 is SEHNR and CDR2 FQNEAQ (reference sequence). CDR3 coding DNA: TGCGCCAGCAGTCCGGGGGTAACCTACGAGCAGTACTTC. Protein: CASSPGVTYEQYF.

The chain uses TRBV7-2 and TRBJ2-5; tentatively, D is TRBD1 or TRBD2 (5 bases each). Trimming removed 5 bases from V and 10 bases from J, with 23 bases in between. Germline-derived CDR1 and CDR2 are SGHTA and FQGNSA. The CDR3 is 15 residues long. CDR3 nucleotide sequence: TGTGCCAGCAGCAATGGAGAGGGGTCTGAAGAGCACCAGTACTTC. Translating it yields CASSNGEGSEEHQYF.

V gene TRBV7-3 combines with J gene TRBJ2-5, with a tentative D call TRBD1 (6 bases). The CDR3 length is 14 residues. The V gene's germline CDR1 is SGHTA and CDR2 FQGTGA. Trimming pared 6 bases from V and 5 bases from J, leaving 16 bases between. CDR3: CASSDARGRETQYF. In nucleotides, the CDR3 is TGTGCCAGCAGTGACGCCAGGGGTCGCGAGACCCAGTACTTC.

A remark on this clonotype: Relative to the germline gene, one junction end is altered; a read error may explain this. J is TRBJ2-3 and V is TRBV11-3; D uncertain. CDR3 length: 14 residues. Germline V lookup: CDR1 SGHNT, CDR2 YENEEA. In DNA, the CDR3 is TGTGCCAGCAGCGTAGATCTCAGTTCAGATACGCAGTATTTT. It yields the protein CASSVDLSSDTQYF.